What follows is one TCR beta chain and its context. Antigen: not known. TCRdb ran MiXCR on the 5' RACE reads and lists one entry per CDR3 protein. The table includes 90,000 to 120,000 distinct CDR3 sequences, approximately 14% detected once. The CDR3 sequence is 14 residues long. J was trimmed by 7 bases and V by 3 bases; bases with no gene match: 8. Germline CDR1 reads SEHNR; CDR2 reads FQNEAQ (reference sequence). The data derive from a study of T-cell memory formation after mild COVID-19. Study-wide points: Some responding clones appeared in pre-infection memory, suggesting cross-reactive memory joined. The CD4+ clones that contracted clustered mainly within CM and EM, and the CD8+ clones concentrated in EMRA.

The chain is built from TRBV7-9 and TRBJ2-7; 8 positions agree with TRBD1. The sequence was collected from a man younger than 35 who had mild COVID-19 (a few samples of this study predate the infection). Cell type and time point are not known. Source material: PBMCs or a T cell subset sorted from them (not recorded which). The CDR3 coding sequence is TGTGCCAGCAGCTTGGGACAGGCTGCCAGGGAGCAGTACTTC. Protein product: CASSLGQAAREQYF.